A single sample gave rise to the 24 T cell receptor beta chains below, sequenced in a study of T cells in Graves' hyperthyroidism and ophthalmopathy. The source material, RNA transcripts, was used to amplify TCR beta CDR3 regions. A first-round RT-PCR of the TCR CDR3 used the HTBI primer set. TCRdb reprocessed the multiplex PCR reads with MiXCR, giving one entry per CDR3 protein. The sample holds 500,000 to 750,000 distinct CDR3 sequences, 14% seen once. The sample taken for sequencing was blood. Receptors originate from a woman under 30 with Graves' ophthalmopathy.

The V gene is TRBV20-1, the J gene TRBJ1-1; tentatively, D is TRBD1 (6 bases). CDR1 DFQATT and CDR2 SNEGSKA come from the germline V gene (reference sequence). Trimming cost V 0 bases and J 5 bases, with 16 bases left between them. This CDR3 spans 15 amino acids. Here the CDR3 reads CSAREGMGAHTEAFF. The DNA for the CDR3 is TGCAGTGCTAGAGAGGGGATGGGGGCGCATACTGAAGCTTTCTTT.

This clonotype was observed a handful of times. V usage is TRBV9 and J usage is TRBJ1-6, with 10 positions matching TRBD1. This CDR3 comprises 15 residues. In germline, CDR1 is SGDLS, CDR2 YYNGEE. V shed 4 bases, J shed 12 bases, and the junction held 10 bases outside the gene matches. In nucleotides, the CDR3 is TGTGCCAGCAGCCCTCAGGACAGGGGGTTTTTACCCCTCCACTTT. Its translation: CASSPQDRGFLPLHF.

This chain joins TRBV10-3 and TRBJ2-7; the D gene is possibly TRBD2 (6 bases). There are 15 residues in the CDR3. The ends were cut back, 6 bases at V and 3 bases at J, with 18 bases in the middle. Germline CDR1 reads ENHRY; CDR2 reads SYGVKD. The CDR3 DNA sequence: TGTGCCATCAGCGTTAGCGGATCAAAGCTCTACGAGCAGTACTTC. It is translated as CAISVSGSKLYEQYF.

This clonotype occurred many times. The CDR3 coding sequence is TGTGCCACCAGCAGAGAGGATCGGATGAACACTGAAGCTTTCTTT. This sequence encodes CATSREDRMNTEAFF. The rearrangement uses TRBV15 and TRBJ1-1, with D unclear. V shed 0 bases and J shed 0 bases, with 8 bases lying between them. The CDR3 covers 15 residues. The V gene's germline CDR1 is LNHNV and CDR2 YYDKDF (reference sequence).

This clonotype has a handful of counts. The chain joins TRBV20-1 to TRBJ2-7; TRBD2 matches at 8 bases. V gave up 6 bases and J gave up 6 bases; unmatched junction bases: 16. This CDR3 has 15 amino acids. Germline CDR1 and CDR2: DFQATT and SNEGSKA (reference sequence). The CDR3 nucleotides read TGCAGTGCGCTACACAACCGACTAGCGAAGCCCGAGCAGTACTTC. Amino acid sequence: CSALHNRLAKPEQYF.

This clonotype was counted ten times or more. The J gene is TRBJ2-5, the V gene TRBV2, with D unclear. Germline values: CDR1 SNHLY, CDR2 FYNNEI. Trimming stripped 6 bases from V and 4 bases from J, with 6 bases between. The CDR3 length is 11 residues. This CDR3 reads CASSLTETQYF. The CDR3 coding sequence is TGTGCCAGCAGCCTAACAGAGACCCAGTACTTC.

This clonotype has only a few counts. This sequence joins TRBV9 and TRBJ2-3; D gene ambiguous. Germline loops: CDR1 SGDLS, CDR2 YYNGEE. The CDR3 runs 14 residues. V was clipped by 0 bases and J by 10 bases, with 15 bases between them. The CDR3 sequence: CASSVGRHIYSQYF. The CDR3 region has the DNA TGTGCCAGCAGCGTAGGCAGGCACATTTATTCGCAGTATTTT.

This clonotype has more than one count but fewer than ten. V and J are TRBV19 and TRBJ1-2; TRBD1 aligns across 10 bases. The length of the CDR3 is 15 residues. The V gene's germline CDR1 is LNHDA and CDR2 SQIVND (reference sequence). V was pared by 7 bases and J by 8 bases, with 13 bases of the junction left unmatched. The CDR3 sequence is CASTTDRGTVFGYTF. CDR3 coding DNA: TGTGCCAGTACCACGGACAGGGGGACCGTATTCGGCTACACCTTC.

This clonotype has just a few counts. The chain links TRBV4-1 to TRBJ2-1; D gene unclear. Germline CDR1 and CDR2: MGHRA and YSYEKL. V lost 3 bases, J lost 0 bases, and 21 bases lay in between. There are 19 residues in the CDR3. The CDR3 DNA reads as TGCGCCAGCAGCCAGCGATACCGGGCCAGCAACAACTCCTACAATGAGCAGTTCTTC. Translation: CASSQRYRASNNSYNEQFF.

This clonotype was counted at least ten times. This sequence joins TRBV20-1 and TRBJ1-1, with D possibly TRBD1 on 6 matching bases. CDR1 and CDR2 (germline): DFQATT, SNEGSKA (reference sequence). This CDR3 spans 14 amino acids. V was clipped by 3 bases and J by 4 bases, with 15 bases between them. DNA for the CDR3: TGCAGTGCTAGGGAACAGGGATTAGGCACTGAAGCTTTCTTT. Its protein product is CSAREQGLGTEAFF.

The chain uses TRBV11-3 and TRBJ1-2, with D unclear. V was shortened by 4 bases and J by 4 bases, with 10 bases between the two germline ends. This CDR3 spans 13 amino acids. Germline CDR1 and CDR2: SGHNT and YENEEA. The CDR3, as DNA: TGTGCCAGCAGCTCCATGGCCTCCTATGGCTACACCTTC. Translated: CASSSMASYGYTF.

The chain recombines TRBV6-1 with TRBJ2-3, with 7 bases matching TRBD1. Germline loops: CDR1 MNHNS, CDR2 SASEGT. The CDR3 totals 15 residues. Trimming removed 8 bases from V and 0 bases from J; junction bases left unmatched: 8. The DNA of the CDR3 is TGTGCCAGCCATAGGGGGCGGGTTAGCACAGATACGCAGTATTTT. This gives the protein CASHRGRVSTDTQYF.

This clonotype was seen only a few times. V and J are TRBV19 and TRBJ1-3; D possibly corresponds to TRBD1 (5 bases). The CDR3 spans 16 residues. The V gene lost 1 base and the J gene lost 3 bases, with 13 bases spanning the gap. Germline V gene lookup returns CDR1 LNHDA and CDR2 SQIVND (reference sequence). CDR3: CASSIVKGARGNTIYF. The DNA for the CDR3 is TGTGCCAGTAGTATAGTTAAAGGGGCTCGTGGAAACACCATATATTTT.

This clonotype was recorded at least ten times. In DNA form, the CDR3 reads TGTGCCAGCAGTTTTTATGGGGGGCGCAAGGATGAGCAGTTCTTC. As protein: CASSFYGGRKDEQFF. The chain joins TRBV12-3 or TRBV12-4 to TRBJ2-1; D may be TRBD1 or TRBD2 (6 bases each). V dropped 3 bases and J dropped 8 bases, with 17 bases sitting between them. The CDR3 totals 15 residues.

The chain employs TRBV12-5 and TRBJ1-5; D is perhaps TRBD1 (5 bases). This CDR3 region has 20 residues. V was shortened by 0 bases and J by 3 bases, with 24 bases between the two germline ends. Germline V gene lookup returns CDR1 LGHNT and CDR2 FRNRAP. CDR3 sequence reads: CASGLVRAGWFFWYNQPQHF. CDR3 DNA sequence: TGTGCTAGTGGTTTGGTAAGGGCAGGGTGGTTCTTTTGGTACAATCAGCCCCAGCATTTT. Variable domain in full (rest from reference TRBV12-5 and TRBJ1-5): DARVTQTPRHKVTEMGQEVTMRCQPILGHNTVFWYRQTMMQGLELLAYFRNRAPLDDSGMPKDRFSAEMPDATLATLKIQPSEPRDSAVYFCASGLVRAGWFFWYNQPQHFGDGTRLSIL.

The chain has TRBV24-1 and TRBJ2-7, with 7 positions matching TRBD1. CDR3 length: 15 residues. V dropped 2 bases and J dropped 3; count of bases not matched to a gene: 6. Germline assignment: CDR1 KGHDR and CDR2 SFDVKD. The CDR3 protein is CATSDYRQGLYEQYF. The CDR3 nucleotides are TGTGCCACCAGTGATTACAGACAGGGTCTCTACGAGCAGTACTTC.

This clonotype came up a few times. The rearrangement uses TRBV19 and TRBJ2-1, with D perhaps matching TRBD1 (5 bases). Looked up from germline, CDR1 is LNHDA and CDR2 is SQIVND (reference sequence). Trimming left V 6 bases short and J 5 bases short, with 17 bases between. CDR3 length: 15 amino acids. DNA for the CDR3: TGTGCCAGTAGCCCCTTGGGCAGGGTCCACAATGAGCAGTTCTTC. Its translation: CASSPLGRVHNEQFF.

This clonotype was seen a few times. The V call is TRBV15, the J call TRBJ2-2; 7 positions match TRBD2. V lost 3 bases, J lost 7 bases, and 14 bases stayed unmatched. The germline CDR1 and CDR2 sequences are LNHNV and YYDKDF (reference sequence). The CDR3 extends over 17 amino acids. Written as DNA, the CDR3 is TGTGCCACCAGCAGGACAGCGGGACGGGTTCCTTACGGGGAGCTGTTTTTT. Amino acids: CATSRTAGRVPYGELFF.

This clonotype was recorded many times. CDR3 sequence reads: CASRRGSRDSYEQYF. CDR3 bases: TGTGCCAGCAGACGTGGGTCTAGAGACTCCTACGAGCAGTACTTC. The V gene is TRBV27, the J gene TRBJ2-7; no clear D. This CDR3 comprises 15 residues. Germline assignment: CDR1 MNHEY and CDR2 SMNVEV (reference sequence). V was clipped by 6 bases and J by 0 bases, with 15 bases between them.

This rearrangement joins TRBV7-9 to TRBJ1-5; a possible D gene is TRBD1 (5 bases). This CDR3 spans 14 amino acids. CDR1 and CDR2 (germline): SEHNR, FQNEAQ (reference sequence). Trimming took 6 bases from V and 11 from J, leaving 20 bases between them. CDR3 in amino acids: CASSSGPQTTAQHF. The CDR3 bases are TGTGCCAGCAGTTCAGGGCCTCAAACGACGGCCCAGCATTTT.

Many counts were recorded for this clonotype. This chain joins TRBV28 and TRBJ1-1; a weak D match, TRBD1 (5 bases). The CDR3 runs to 14 residues. Trimming pared 8 bases from V and 4 bases from J, leaving 17 bases between. Germline CDR1 MDHEN, CDR2 SYDVKM. The CDR3 DNA reads as TGTGCCAGCGACGGGGGTGGGGGTGGCACTGAAGCTTTCTTT. This sequence encodes CASDGGGGGTEAFF.

This clonotype was observed many times. The V and J genes are TRBV11-2 and TRBJ2-1; D is possibly TRBD1 (6 bases). V was shortened by 4 bases and J by 5 bases, with 12 bases between the two germline ends. The CDR3 loop spans 14 amino acids. Germline-derived CDR1 and CDR2 are SGHAT and FQNNGV. The CDR3 sequence is CASSWADSHNEQFF. In DNA, the CDR3 is TGTGCCAGCAGCTGGGCGGACAGCCACAATGAGCAGTTCTTC.

This clonotype has at least ten counts. The rearrangement links TRBV6-7 to TRBJ1-1; no firm D call. TRBV6-7 is treated as an ORF (open reading frame) with a function not yet certain. The CDR3 contains 14 residues. The V gene lost 0 bases and the J gene lost 1 base, with 6 bases spanning the gap. This CDR3 is CASSYSHRNTEAFF. The CDR3 DNA reads TGTGCCAGCAGTTACTCGCACAGGAACACTGAAGCTTTCTTT.

The table lists this clonotype with many counts. The chain uses TRBV20-1 and TRBJ1-1; TRBD1 matches at 7 bases. Germline V gives CDR1 DFQATT, CDR2 SNEGSKA (reference sequence). Trimming took 6 bases from V and 6 from J; bases not matched to a gene: 13. The CDR3 sequence is 14 residues long. CDR3 DNA sequence: TGCAGTGCAAAACCGGGACAGAGTTTCGCTGAAGCTTTCTTT. Its protein product is CSAKPGQSFAEAFF.